This entry features one T cell receptor beta chain sequence. Its cognate antigen is unknown. V was clipped by 0 bases and J by 4 bases, with 14 bases between them. CDR3 length: 15 amino acids. Looked up from germline, CDR1 is SGHRS and CDR2 is YFSETQ. The sample originates from a study of cytomegalovirus exposure and HLA in healthy donors. Overall study findings and caveats: Later analysis showed TCR association rates varying by HLA locus, highest for DRB1 and lowest for HLA-C. Previous analysis showed most TCR beta V segments were productive about 87% or about 30% of the time. Sequence variants that were highly shared formed a cluster that was likely a sequencing artifact.

PCR used 60 Vbeta primers and 13 Jbeta primers. Using immunoSEQ multiplex PCR, the repertoire was profiled, and TCRdb retains in-frame clones only, with some absent. The table includes around 220,000 clones, about three quarters detected once. This TCR came from a man aged 40-50 years in good health and CMV-seronegative. This rearrangement joins TRBV5-1 to TRBJ2-7, with D perhaps matching TRBD1 (7 bases). The sequencing sample was made of PBMCs. The CDR3 DNA is TGCGCCAGCAGCTTGGAAGGAGGGGGCAAGTACGAGCAGTACTTC. Encoded protein: CASSLEGGGKYEQYF.